The following is a T cell receptor (beta chain) sequence with its context. Germline lookup yields CDR1 MNHNS and CDR2 SASEGT. Trimming removed 6 bases from V and 7 bases from J; junction bases left unmatched: 15. This CDR3 is built from 16 residues. This entry comes from a study of esophageal squamous cell carcinoma under preoperative chemotherapy. Noted time point: before preoperative PTX-NDP chemotherapy. TCRdb reanalysed the PCR reads using MiXCR and keeps one entry per CDR3 protein. Among approximately 12,000 distinct CDR3 sequences listed, almost 55% were seen once. This sequence originates from a human donor with esophageal squamous cell carcinoma. The donor label of this sample is uncertain. Sampling was carried out from a patient given preoperative chemotherapy. The chain combines TRBV6-1 with TRBJ2-1; 7 bases are a match to TRBD2. The CDR3, as DNA: TGTGCCAGCAGGGGGGGGATAAAGGGGCACGGGAATGAGCAGTTCTTC. Translated, it gives CASRGGIKGHGNEQFF.